These 4 T cell receptor beta chains originate from one sample sequenced in a study of graft-versus-host responses after intestinal transplantation. Only in-frame clones appear in the TCRdb table, and some are missing; sequencing was by immunoSEQ multiplex PCR. The table records 60,000 to 80,000 clones, about 90% of them present only once. These receptors have no identified antigens. This sample comprised unstimulated CD8+ T cells sorted from spleen or lymph node cells, obtained before intestinal transplant. Every receptor here comes from a human donor who received an intestinal transplant.

The V and J genes are TRBV6-6 and TRBJ1-5; 8 bases fit TRBD1. Looked up from germline, CDR1 is MNHNY and CDR2 is SVGAGI (reference sequence). V lost 8 bases and J lost 0; bases outside the gene matches: 6. This CDR3 is 15 amino acids long. CDR3 coding DNA: TGTGCCAGCCTGACAGGGGAGTATAGCAATCAGCCCCAGCATTTT. This translates into CASLTGEYSNQPQHF.

The chain carries TRBV4-1 and TRBJ2-7, with 9 bases identical to TRBD1. Per the germline V gene, CDR1 is MGHRA and CDR2 is YSYEKL. Unmatched junction bases numbered 5, after V lost 2 bases and J lost 3 bases. This CDR3 region has 15 residues. This CDR3 reads CASSQTGGLGYEQYF. The CDR3 DNA reads TGCGCCAGCAGCCAAACAGGGGGCCTGGGCTACGAGCAGTACTTC.

The chain links TRBV27 to TRBJ1-2, with TRBD1 matching 7 bases. The length of the CDR3 is 14 residues. The V and J ends lost 4 bases and 8 bases, in that order; junction bases with no gene match: 10. Germline CDR1 reads MNHEY; CDR2 reads SMNVEV (reference sequence). The CDR3 DNA sequence: TGTGCCAGCAGTTCCGGACAGGTCGCGACAGGCTACACCTTC. Its protein is CASSSGQVATGYTF.

This clone was found a few times. This rearrangement joins TRBV13 to TRBJ2-1; the match to TRBD1 covers 8 bases. The germline CDR1 and CDR2 sequences are PRHDT and FYEKMQ (reference sequence). This CDR3 comprises 14 residues. Unmatched junction bases numbered 2, after V lost 5 bases and J lost 2 bases. The CDR3 DNA is TGTGCCAGCAGCCCAGGGGGCGCCTACAATGAGCAGTTCTTC. Translated, it gives CASSPGGAYNEQFF.